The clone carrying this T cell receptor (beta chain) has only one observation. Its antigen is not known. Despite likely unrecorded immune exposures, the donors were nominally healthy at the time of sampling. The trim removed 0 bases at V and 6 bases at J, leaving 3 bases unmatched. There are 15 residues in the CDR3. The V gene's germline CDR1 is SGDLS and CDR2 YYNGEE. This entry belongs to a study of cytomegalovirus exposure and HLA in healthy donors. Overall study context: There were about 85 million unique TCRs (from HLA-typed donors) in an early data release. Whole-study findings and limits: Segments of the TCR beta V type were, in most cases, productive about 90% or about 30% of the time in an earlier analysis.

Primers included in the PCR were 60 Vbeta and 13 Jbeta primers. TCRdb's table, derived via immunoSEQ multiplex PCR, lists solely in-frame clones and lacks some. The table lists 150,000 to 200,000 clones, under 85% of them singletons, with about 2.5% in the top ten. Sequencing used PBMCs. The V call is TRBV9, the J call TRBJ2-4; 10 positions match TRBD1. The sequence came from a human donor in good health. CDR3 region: CASSVGGTGANIQYF. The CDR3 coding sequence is TGTGCCAGCAGCGTAGGTGGGACAGGGGCAAACATTCAGTACTTC.